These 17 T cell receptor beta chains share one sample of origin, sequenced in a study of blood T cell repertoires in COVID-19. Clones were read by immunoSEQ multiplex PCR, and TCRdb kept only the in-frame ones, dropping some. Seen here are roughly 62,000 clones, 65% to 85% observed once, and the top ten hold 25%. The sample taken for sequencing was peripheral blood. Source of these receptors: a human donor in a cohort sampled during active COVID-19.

This CDR3 is CASSRVLSGYGYTF. The CDR3 DNA reads as TGTGCCAGCAGCCGGGTCCTATCCGGGTATGGCTACACCTTC. V gene TRBV6-2 or TRBV6-3 combines with J gene TRBJ1-2, with D unclear. Trimming took 6 bases from V and 5 from J, leaving 16 bases between them. Germline values: CDR1 MNHEY, CDR2 SVGEGT. The CDR3 contains 14 residues.

The chain's CDR3 is CASSRGSPPRMDEQFF. The CDR3 DNA sequence: TGTGCCAGCAGCCGGGGGTCACCACCCCGGATGGATGAGCAGTTCTTC. This sequence joins TRBV28 and TRBJ2-1, with D possibly being TRBD2 (6 bases). This CDR3 comprises 16 residues. Trimming removed 6 bases from V and 8 bases from J, with 23 bases in between. From germline, CDR1 is MDHEN and CDR2 SYDVKM.

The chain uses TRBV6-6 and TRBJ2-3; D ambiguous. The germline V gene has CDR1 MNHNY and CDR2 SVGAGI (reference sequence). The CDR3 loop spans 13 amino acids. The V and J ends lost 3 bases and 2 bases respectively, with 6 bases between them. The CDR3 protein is CASSYRYTDTQYF. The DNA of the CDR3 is TGTGCCAGCAGTTATCGGTACACAGATACGCAGTATTTT.

CDR3 in DNA: TGTGCCAGCAGCGTAGGGACAGAGACTCTCTATCATTGGGATGGCTACACCTTC. Amino acid sequence: CASSVGTETLYHWDGYTF. The chain couples TRBV5-4 to TRBJ1-2; 7 bases are a match to TRBD1. CDR1 and CDR2 (germline): SGHNT, YYREEE (reference sequence). The CDR3 extends over 18 amino acids. V dropped 4 bases and J dropped 6; count of bases not matched to a gene: 21.

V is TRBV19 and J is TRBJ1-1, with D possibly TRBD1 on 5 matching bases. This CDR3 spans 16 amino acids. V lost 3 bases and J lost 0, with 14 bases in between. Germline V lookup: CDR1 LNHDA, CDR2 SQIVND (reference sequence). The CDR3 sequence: CASSIPLGGLNTEAFF. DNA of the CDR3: TGTGCCAGTAGTATCCCCCTGGGGGGTTTGAACACTGAAGCTTTCTTT.

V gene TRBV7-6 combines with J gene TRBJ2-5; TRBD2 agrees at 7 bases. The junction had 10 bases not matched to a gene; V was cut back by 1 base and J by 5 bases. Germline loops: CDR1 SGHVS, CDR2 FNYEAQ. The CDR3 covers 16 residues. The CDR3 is CASSLDASGLIETQYF. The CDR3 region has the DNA TGTGCCAGCAGCTTAGATGCTAGCGGCCTCATTGAGACCCAGTACTTC.

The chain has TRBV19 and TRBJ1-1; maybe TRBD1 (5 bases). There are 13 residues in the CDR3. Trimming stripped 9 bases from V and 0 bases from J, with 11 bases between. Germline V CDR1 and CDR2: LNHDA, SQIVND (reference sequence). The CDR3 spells CASSDSMNTEAFF. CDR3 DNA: TGTGCCAGCAGTGACAGTATGAACACTGAAGCTTTCTTT. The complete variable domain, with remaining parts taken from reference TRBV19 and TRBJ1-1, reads DGGITQSPKYLFRKEGQNVTLSCEQNLNHDAMYWYRQDPGQGLRLIYYSQIVNDFQKGDIAEGYSVSREKKESFPLTVTSAQKNPTAFYLCASSDSMNTEAFFGQGTRLTVV.

CDR3 DNA: TGTGCCAGCAGCACGCCGGCTAGCGGGAACTCCTACAATGAGCAGTTCTTC. This translates into CASSTPASGNSYNEQFF. The V gene is TRBV28, the J gene TRBJ2-1; 9 bases map to TRBD2. The germline CDR1 and CDR2 sequences are MDHEN and SYDVKM. Trimming cost V 6 bases and J 0 bases; bases outside gene matches: 9. There are 17 residues in the CDR3.

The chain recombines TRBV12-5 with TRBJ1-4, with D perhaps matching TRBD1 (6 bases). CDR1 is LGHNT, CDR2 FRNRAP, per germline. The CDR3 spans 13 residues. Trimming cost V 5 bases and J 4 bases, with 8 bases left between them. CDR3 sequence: CASGPQGNEKLFF. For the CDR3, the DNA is TGTGCTAGTGGTCCACAGGGTAATGAAAAACTGTTTTTT.

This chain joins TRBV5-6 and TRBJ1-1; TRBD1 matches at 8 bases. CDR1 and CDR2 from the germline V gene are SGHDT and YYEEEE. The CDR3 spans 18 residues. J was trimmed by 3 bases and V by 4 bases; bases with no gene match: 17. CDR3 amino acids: CASSRFRRSDRGDTEAFF. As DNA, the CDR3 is TGTGCCAGCAGCCGATTTAGGCGAAGCGACAGGGGAGACACTGAAGCTTTCTTT. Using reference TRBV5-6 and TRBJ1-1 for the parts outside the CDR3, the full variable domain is DAGVTQSPTHLIKTRGQQVTLRCSPKSGHDTVSWYQQALGQGPQFIFQYYEEEERQRGNFPDRFSGHQFPNYSSELNVNALLLGDSALYLCASSRFRRSDRGDTEAFFGQGTRLTVV.

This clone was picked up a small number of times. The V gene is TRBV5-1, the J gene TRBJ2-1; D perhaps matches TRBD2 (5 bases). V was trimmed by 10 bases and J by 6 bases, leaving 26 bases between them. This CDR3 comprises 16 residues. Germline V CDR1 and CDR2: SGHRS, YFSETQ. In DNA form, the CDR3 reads TGCGCCTGTAGGGAGTTTATTAGTTCGGCAACCAATGAGCAGTTCTTC. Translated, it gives CACREFISSATNEQFF.

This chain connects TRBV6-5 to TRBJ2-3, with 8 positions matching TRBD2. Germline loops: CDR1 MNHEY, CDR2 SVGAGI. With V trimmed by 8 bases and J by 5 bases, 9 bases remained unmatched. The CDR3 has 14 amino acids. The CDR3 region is CASLGLAGLDTQYF. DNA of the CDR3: TGTGCCAGCCTCGGACTAGCCGGGTTAGATACGCAGTATTTT.

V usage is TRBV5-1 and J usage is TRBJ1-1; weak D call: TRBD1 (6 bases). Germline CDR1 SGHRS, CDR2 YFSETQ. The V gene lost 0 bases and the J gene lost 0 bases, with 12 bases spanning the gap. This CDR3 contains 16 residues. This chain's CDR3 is CASSLAATGLNTEAFF. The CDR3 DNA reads TGCGCCAGCAGCTTGGCCGCCACAGGGTTGAACACTGAAGCTTTCTTT.

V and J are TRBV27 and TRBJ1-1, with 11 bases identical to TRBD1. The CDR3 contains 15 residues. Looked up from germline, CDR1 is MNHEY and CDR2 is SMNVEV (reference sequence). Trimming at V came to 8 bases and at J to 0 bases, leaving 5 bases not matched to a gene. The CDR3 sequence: CASADRGLLNTEAFF. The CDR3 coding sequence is TGTGCCAGCGCGGACAGGGGGCTCTTGAACACTGAAGCTTTCTTT.

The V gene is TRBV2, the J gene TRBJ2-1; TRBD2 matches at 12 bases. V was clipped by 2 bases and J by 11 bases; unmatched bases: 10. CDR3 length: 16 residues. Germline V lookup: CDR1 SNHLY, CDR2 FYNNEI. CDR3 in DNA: TGTGCCAGCAGTGAACTAGGACTAGCGGGATCGGTTAAGCAGTTCTTC. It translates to CASSELGLAGSVKQFF.

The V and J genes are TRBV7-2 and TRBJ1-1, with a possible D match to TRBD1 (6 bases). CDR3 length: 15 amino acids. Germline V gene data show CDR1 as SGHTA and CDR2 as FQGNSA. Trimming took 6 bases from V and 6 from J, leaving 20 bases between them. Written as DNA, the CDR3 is TGTGCCAGCAGATCCTGGGGGACAATTGGCTCTGAAGCTTTCTTT. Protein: CASRSWGTIGSEAFF.

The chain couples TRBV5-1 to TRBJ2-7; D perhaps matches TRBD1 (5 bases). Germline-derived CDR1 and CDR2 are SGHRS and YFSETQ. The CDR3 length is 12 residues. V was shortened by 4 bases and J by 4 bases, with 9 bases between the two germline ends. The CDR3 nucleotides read TGCGCCAGCAGCATTCAGGGTTACGAGCAGTACTTC. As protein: CASSIQGYEQYF. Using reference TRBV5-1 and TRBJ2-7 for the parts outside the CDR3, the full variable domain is KAGVTQTPRYLIKTRGQQVTLSCSPISGHRSVSWYQQTPGQGLQFLFEYFSETQRNKGNFPGRFSGRQFSNSRSEMNVSTLELGDSALYLCASSIQGYEQYFGPGTRLTVT.